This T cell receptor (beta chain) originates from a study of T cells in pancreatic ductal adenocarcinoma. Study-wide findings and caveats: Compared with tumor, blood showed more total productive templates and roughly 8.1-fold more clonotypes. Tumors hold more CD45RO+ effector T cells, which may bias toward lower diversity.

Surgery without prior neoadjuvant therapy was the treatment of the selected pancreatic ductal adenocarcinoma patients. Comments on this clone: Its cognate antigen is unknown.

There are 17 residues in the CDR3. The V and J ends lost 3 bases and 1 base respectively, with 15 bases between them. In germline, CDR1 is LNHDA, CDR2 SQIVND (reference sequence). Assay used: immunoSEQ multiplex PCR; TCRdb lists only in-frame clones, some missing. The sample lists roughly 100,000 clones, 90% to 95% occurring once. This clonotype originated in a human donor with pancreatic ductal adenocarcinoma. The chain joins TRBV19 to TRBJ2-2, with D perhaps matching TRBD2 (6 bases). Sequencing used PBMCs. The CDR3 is CASSIPMGSGNTGELFF. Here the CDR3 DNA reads TGTGCCAGTAGTATCCCGATGGGTAGCGGGAACACCGGGGAGCTGTTTTTT.